Listed below are T cell receptor beta chains from one sample, sequenced in a study of graft-versus-host responses after intestinal transplantation. Data came from immunoSEQ multiplex PCR; TCRdb stores just in-frame clones and leaves some out. The sample carries 80,000 to 100,000 clones, 90% recorded once. Antigens of these TCRs are unknown. This specimen was unstimulated CD4+ T cells sorted from spleen or lymph node cells, taken before intestinal transplant. All receptors derive from a human donor who received an intestinal transplant. The CDR3 runs from the conserved cysteine through the conserved F or W. The order of the fields is V gene, J gene, D gene, clone size, CDR3 protein, CDR3 DNA. D genes are given only for firm matches. The size field is filled for only some rows; it gives once, few, many or a size class.

TRBV7-3	TRBJ1-1	-	-	CASSLQGMNTEAFF	TGTGCCAGCAGCTTACAGGGGATGAACACTGAAGCTTTCTTT
TRBV2	TRBJ1-2	-	-	CASSEPPGHTNYGYTF	TGTGCCAGCAGTGAACCCCCGGGACACACTAACTATGGCTACACCTTC
TRBV2	TRBJ1-3	-	-	CASSSQAPASGNTIYF	TGTGCCAGCAGTTCCCAGGCACCGGCGTCGGGAAACACCATATATTTT
TRBV6-1	TRBJ1-5	-	-	CASKDRSQPQHF	TGTGCCAGTAAGGACAGAAGTCAGCCCCAGCATTTT
TRBV5-6	TRBJ1-2	TRBD1	-	CASSTDRGPNYGYTF	TGTGCCAGCAGCACGGACAGGGGGCCTAACTATGGCTACACCTTC
TRBV5-6	TRBJ1-2	-	few	CASSLIGYGYTF	TGTGCCAGCAGCTTGATCGGGTATGGCTACACCTTC
TRBV5-4	TRBJ1-6	-	-	CASSLAGGSPLHF	TGTGCCAGCAGCTTGGCGGGAGGTTCACCCCTCCACTTT
TRBV2	TRBJ1-4	-	-	CASSGGRLRTNEKLFF	TGTGCCAGCAGTGGGGGGCGCTTAAGAACTAATGAAAAACTGTTTTTT
TRBV5-6	TRBJ2-2	TRBD1	-	CASSSRDRGTGELFF	TGTGCCAGCAGCTCTAGGGACAGGGGTACCGGGGAGCTGTTTTTT
TRBV9	TRBJ2-3	-	once	CASNPGTLLTDTQYF	TGTGCCAGCAACCCGGGGACACTCCTCACAGATACGCAGTATTTT
TRBV4-2	TRBJ2-7	TRBD2	-	CASSQEPSGGFSYEQYF	TGTGCCAGCAGCCAAGAGCCTAGCGGGGGGTTTTCCTACGAGCAGTACTTC
TRBV20-1	TRBJ2-4	TRBD1	-	CSPRQGDIQYF	TGCAGTCCCCGACAGGGGGACATTCAGTACTTC
TRBV4-1	TRBJ2-7	-	few	CASSHGGGPYEQYF	TGCGCCAGCAGCCACGGCGGGGGCCCCTACGAGCAGTACTTC
TRBV18	TRBJ1-1	-	-	CASSPGVSDTEAFF	TGTGCCAGCTCACCAGGGGTTAGCGACACTGAAGCTTTCTTT
TRBV29-1	TRBJ1-3	-	-	CSVEDLTAGNTIYF	TGCAGCGTTGAAGATCTGACAGCTGGAAACACCATATATTTT
TRBV5-6	TRBJ1-2	-	-	CASSLAGRENYGYTF	TGTGCCAGCAGCTTGGCGGGACGGGAGAACTATGGCTACACCTTC
TRBV2	TRBJ2-1	TRBD2	-	CASRAPSGSSYNEQFF	TGTGCCAGCAGGGCACCTAGCGGCAGCTCCTACAATGAGCAGTTCTTC
TRBV27	TRBJ1-3	-	once	CASSSIRTGNTIYF	TGTGCCAGCAGTTCCATCCGGACAGGAAACACCATATATTTT